The present T cell receptor (beta chain) was sequenced within a study of cytomegalovirus exposure and HLA in healthy donors. The germline V gene encodes CDR1 LNHNV and CDR2 YYDKDF (reference sequence). V dropped 0 bases and J dropped 10; count of bases not matched to a gene: 5. The CDR3 sequence is 15 residues long. Researchers ran the PCR with 60 Vbeta and 13 Jbeta primers. Clones were sequenced by immunoSEQ multiplex PCR, and TCRdb holds only the in-frame ones, with some missing. Of nearly 200,000 clones detected, 82% appear once; the ten largest clones hold 6.5%. Study outcomes and limitations: CMV serostatus was the only recorded immune exposure for donors. Analysis performed later found 16,951 TCR beta sequences associated with HLA alleles at 0.05 false discovery rate. It emerged from a later analysis that several of the most significant clusters appeared to be linked to common viral pathogens.

Remarks on this clone: Its antigen is unknown.

Sequencing was carried out using PBMCs. The rearrangement joins TRBV15 to TRBJ2-1, with 11 bases identical to TRBD2. This TCR came from a woman in her forties or fifties in good health and CMV-seropositive. This chain's CDR3 is CATSRDAASGGEQFF. In DNA form, the CDR3 reads TGTGCCACCAGCAGAGATGCGGCTAGCGGGGGGGAGCAGTTCTTC.